Listed here is a single T cell receptor (beta chain). Its antigen is still unknown. One end of the junction fails to match germline, which may point to a read error. The data are from a study of tumor-infiltrating lymphocytes in primary liver carcinoma. Study outcomes and limitations: Blood fell significantly below tumors in its top-250-clone fraction (p = 0.039). It was tumor-adjacent and tumor-blood pairs that overlapped less than tumor region pairs did.

A primer matching the constant region was used to make TCR beta cDNA from approximately 0.45 ug of total RNA. Employing slightly modified ARM-PCR, three nested multiplex PCR rounds were run, and these gave rise to the TCR beta libraries. The first two PCR rounds, around 10 cycles each, used TRBV1-TRBV30 forward primers and a C-beta reverse primer. TCRdb redid the calling of the multiplex PCR reads with MiXCR, one entry per CDR3 protein. The sample has more than 95,000 distinct CDR3 sequences, around 84% seen once. Germline-derived CDR1 and CDR2 are LGHNA and YNFKEQ. The CDR3 extends over 15 amino acids. Without any cell sorting, roughly 20-30 mg of bulk tissue yielded co-extracted RNA and DNA. There were over 85% viable tumor cells in every single sample of tumor.

The rearrangement uses TRBV4-2 and TRBJ2-6; D is possibly TRBD1 or TRBD2 (5 bases each). This sequence was found in a man aged 35 to 55 with primary liver carcinoma and hepatitis B virus infection. The source material was liver tumor tissue from sampling region 3. The subset here: tumor region T3, left-lateral pole. The CDR3, as DNA: TGTGCTAGCAGACCCGGGACGGCTGGGGCCAACCTCCTGACTTTC. This encodes CASRPGTAGANLLTF.